A few counts support the clone carrying this T cell receptor beta chain. Its antigen is undetermined. Whole blood was used without fractionation, so all unsorted peripheral T cells were included. This sample is part of a study of HIV-infected patients and healthy controls. Broader study findings: MAIT alpha-chain CDR3s were frequent in healthy controls, depleted in HIV+.

V was pared by 4 bases and J by 0 bases, with 11 bases between. CDR3 length equals 15 residues. Alpha and beta constant-region primers primed reverse transcription of about 500 ng RNA. Separate chain-specific third strand synthesis with multiplexing indices produced the alpha and beta libraries. The cDNA received a 5' RACE adapter containing a random hexamer plus an SP2 sequencing primer site. TCRdb redid the calling of the 5' RACE reads with MiXCR, one entry per CDR3 protein. The sample records about 18,000 distinct CDR3 sequences, 9% to 15% being singletons. This receptor was identified in an adult in good health. The chain recombines TRBV12-3 or TRBV12-4 with TRBJ2-3; D might be TRBD1 or TRBD2, each matching 5 bases. Sequenced: blood. The CDR3 reads CASSSGRPSTDTQYF. As DNA, the CDR3 is TGTGCCAGCAGTTCGGGACGACCTAGCACAGATACGCAGTATTTT.